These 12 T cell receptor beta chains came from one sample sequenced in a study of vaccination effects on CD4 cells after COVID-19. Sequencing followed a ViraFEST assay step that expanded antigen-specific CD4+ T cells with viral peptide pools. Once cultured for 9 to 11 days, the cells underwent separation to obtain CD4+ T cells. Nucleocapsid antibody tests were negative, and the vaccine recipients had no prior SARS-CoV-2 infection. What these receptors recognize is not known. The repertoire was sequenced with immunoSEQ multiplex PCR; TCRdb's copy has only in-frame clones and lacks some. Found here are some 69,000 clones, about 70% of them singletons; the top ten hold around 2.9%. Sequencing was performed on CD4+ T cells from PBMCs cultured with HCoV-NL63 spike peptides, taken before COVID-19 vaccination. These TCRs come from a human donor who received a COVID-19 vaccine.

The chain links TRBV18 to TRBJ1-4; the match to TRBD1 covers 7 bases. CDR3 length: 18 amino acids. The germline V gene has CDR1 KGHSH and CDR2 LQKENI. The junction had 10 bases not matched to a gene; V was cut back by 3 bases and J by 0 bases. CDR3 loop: CASSPELAQGATNEKLFF. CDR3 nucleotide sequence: TGTGCCAGCTCACCCGAGTTGGCCCAGGGGGCAACTAATGAAAAACTGTTTTTT.

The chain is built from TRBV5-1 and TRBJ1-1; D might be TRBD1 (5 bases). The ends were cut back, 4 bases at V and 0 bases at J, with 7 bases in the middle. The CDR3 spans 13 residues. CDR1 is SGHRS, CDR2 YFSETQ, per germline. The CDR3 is CASSLTVNTEAFF. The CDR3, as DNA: TGCGCCAGCAGCCTGACAGTGAACACTGAAGCTTTCTTT.

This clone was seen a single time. The CDR3 is CASSVVGGYEQYV. Written as DNA, the CDR3 is TGTGCCAGCAGCGTGGTTGGTGGCTACGAGCAGTACGTC. The rearrangement joins TRBV9 to TRBJ2-7; D uncertain. Trimming stripped 2 bases from V and 3 bases from J, with 9 bases between. The CDR3 is 13 amino acids. Germline CDR1 and CDR2: SGDLS and YYNGEE.

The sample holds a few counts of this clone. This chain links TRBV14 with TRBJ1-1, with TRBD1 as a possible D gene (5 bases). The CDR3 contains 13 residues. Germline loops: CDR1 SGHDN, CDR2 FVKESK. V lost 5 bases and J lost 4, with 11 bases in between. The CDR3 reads CASSEQRGTEAFF. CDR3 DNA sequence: TGTGCCAGCAGCGAACAGAGGGGCACTGAAGCTTTCTTT.

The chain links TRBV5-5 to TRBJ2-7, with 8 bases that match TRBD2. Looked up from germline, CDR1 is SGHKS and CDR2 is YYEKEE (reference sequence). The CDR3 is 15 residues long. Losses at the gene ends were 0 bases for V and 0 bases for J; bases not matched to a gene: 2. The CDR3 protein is CASSLVGTSSYEQYV. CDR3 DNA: TGTGCCAGCAGCTTGGTTGGGACTAGCTCCTACGAGCAGTACGTC.

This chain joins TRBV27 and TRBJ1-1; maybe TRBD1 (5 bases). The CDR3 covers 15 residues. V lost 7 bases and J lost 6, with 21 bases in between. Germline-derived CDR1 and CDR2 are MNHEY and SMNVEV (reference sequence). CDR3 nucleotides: TGTGCCAGCACCCCGCGGGGCGGCCACCTGGCTGAAGCTTTCTTT. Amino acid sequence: CASTPRGGHLAEAFF.

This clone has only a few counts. Here the CDR3 DNA reads TGTGCCAGCAGCTCCCGGACAGGGTCGAATTCACCCCTCCACTTT. This sequence encodes CASSSRTGSNSPLHF. This chain links TRBV7-2 with TRBJ1-6; TRBD1 aligns across 8 bases. Trimming took 4 bases from V and 7 from J; bases not matched to a gene: 6. Germline V gene data show CDR1 as SGHTA and CDR2 as FQGNSA. This CDR3 is built from 15 residues. The whole variable domain, filled in from reference TRBV7-2 and TRBJ1-6, reads GAGVSQSPSNKVTEKGKDVELRCDPISGHTALYWYRQSLGQGLEFLIYFQGNSAPDKSGLPSDRFSAERTGGSVSTLTIQRTQQEDSAVYLCASSSRTGSNSPLHFGNGTRLTVT.

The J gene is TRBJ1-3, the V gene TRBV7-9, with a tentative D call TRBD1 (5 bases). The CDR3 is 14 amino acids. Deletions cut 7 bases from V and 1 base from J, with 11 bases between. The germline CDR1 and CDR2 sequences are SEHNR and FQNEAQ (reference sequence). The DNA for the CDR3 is TGTGCCAGCAATTCTCAGGGATCTGGAAACACCATATATTTT. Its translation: CASNSQGSGNTIYF. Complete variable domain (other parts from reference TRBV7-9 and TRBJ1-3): DTGVSQNPRHKITKRGQNVTFRCDPISEHNRLYWYRQTLGQGPEFLTYFQNEAQLEKSRLLSDRFSAERPKGSFSTLEIQRTEQGDSAMYLCASNSQGSGNTIYFGEGSWLTVV.

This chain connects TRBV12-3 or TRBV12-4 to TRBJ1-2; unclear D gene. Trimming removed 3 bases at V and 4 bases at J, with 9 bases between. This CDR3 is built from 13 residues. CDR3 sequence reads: CASSFGQSYGYTF. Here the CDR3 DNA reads TGTGCCAGCAGTTTTGGGCAGAGCTATGGCTACACCTTC.

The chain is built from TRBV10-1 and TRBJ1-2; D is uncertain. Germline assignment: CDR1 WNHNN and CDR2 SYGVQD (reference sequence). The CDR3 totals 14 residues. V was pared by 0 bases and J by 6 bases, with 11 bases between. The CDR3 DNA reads TGCGCCAGCAGTGAGTCCTTTTCTCCGGATGGCTACACCTTC. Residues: CASSESFSPDGYTF.

The CDR3 protein is CASSQGTGGRNQPQHF. CDR3 bases: TGTGCCAGCAGCCAGGGGACAGGGGGGCGGAATCAGCCCCAGCATTTT. This sequence joins TRBV3-1 (or the pseudogene TRBV3-2) and TRBJ1-5, with 11 bases lining up with TRBD1. Trimming removed 3 bases from V and 4 bases from J; junction bases left unmatched: 5. Germline V CDR1 and CDR2: LGHDT, YNNKEL (reference sequence). The CDR3 consists of 16 residues.

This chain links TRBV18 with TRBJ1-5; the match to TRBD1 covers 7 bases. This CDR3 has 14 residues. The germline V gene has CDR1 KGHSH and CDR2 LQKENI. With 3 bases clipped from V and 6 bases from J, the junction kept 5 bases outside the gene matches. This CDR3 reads CASSPSSGGQPQHF. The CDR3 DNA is TGTGCCAGCTCACCCTCATCAGGGGGTCAGCCCCAGCATTTT.